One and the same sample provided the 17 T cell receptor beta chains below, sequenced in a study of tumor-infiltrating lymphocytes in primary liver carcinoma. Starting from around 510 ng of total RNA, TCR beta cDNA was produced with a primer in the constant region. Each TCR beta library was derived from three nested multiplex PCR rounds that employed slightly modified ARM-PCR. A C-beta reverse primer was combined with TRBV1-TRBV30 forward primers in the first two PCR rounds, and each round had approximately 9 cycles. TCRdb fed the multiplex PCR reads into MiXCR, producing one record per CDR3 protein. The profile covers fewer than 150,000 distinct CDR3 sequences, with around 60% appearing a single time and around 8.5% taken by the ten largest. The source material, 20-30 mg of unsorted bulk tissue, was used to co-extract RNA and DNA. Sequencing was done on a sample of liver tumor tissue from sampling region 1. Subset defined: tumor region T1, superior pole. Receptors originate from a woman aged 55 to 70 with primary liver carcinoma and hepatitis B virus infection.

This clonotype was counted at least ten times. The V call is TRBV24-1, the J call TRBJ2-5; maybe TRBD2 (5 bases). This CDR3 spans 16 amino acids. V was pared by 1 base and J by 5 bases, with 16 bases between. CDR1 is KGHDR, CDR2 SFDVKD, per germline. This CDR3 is CATSDFGLSGFETQYF. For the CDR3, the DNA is TGTGCCACCAGTGATTTCGGACTCTCAGGCTTCGAGACCCAGTACTTC.

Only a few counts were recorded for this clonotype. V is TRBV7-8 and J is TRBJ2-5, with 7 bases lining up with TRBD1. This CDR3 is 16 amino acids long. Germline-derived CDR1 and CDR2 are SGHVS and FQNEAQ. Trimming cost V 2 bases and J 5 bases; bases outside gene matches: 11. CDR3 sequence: CASSLRAQGVGETQYF. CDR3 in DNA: TGTGCCAGCAGCTTACGTGCTCAGGGGGTGGGGGAGACCCAGTACTTC.

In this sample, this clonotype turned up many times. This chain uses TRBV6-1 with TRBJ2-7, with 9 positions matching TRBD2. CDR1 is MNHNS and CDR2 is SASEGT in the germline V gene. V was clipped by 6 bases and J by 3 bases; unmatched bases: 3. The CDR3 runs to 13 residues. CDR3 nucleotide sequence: TGTGCCAGCAGATTAGCGGGGGACTACGAGCAGTACTTC. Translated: CASRLAGDYEQYF.

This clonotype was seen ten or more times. CDR3 bases: TGTGCCAGCAGCTTGAGTACGGGACAGGTTCTGTACGAGCAGTACTTC. Its protein is CASSLSTGQVLYEQYF. The genes are TRBV5-5 and TRBJ2-7; 8 bases line up with TRBD1. Unmatched junction bases numbered 10, after V lost 1 base and J lost 4 bases. CDR1 SGHKS and CDR2 YYEKEE come from the germline V gene (reference sequence). The CDR3 runs 16 residues. The full variable domain, completed using reference TRBV5-5 and TRBJ2-7, is DAGVTQSPTHLIKTRGQQVTLRCSPISGHKSVSWYQQVLGQGPQFIFQYYEKEERGRGNFPDRFSARQFPNYSSELNVNALLLGDSALYLCASSLSTGQVLYEQYFGPGTRLTVT.

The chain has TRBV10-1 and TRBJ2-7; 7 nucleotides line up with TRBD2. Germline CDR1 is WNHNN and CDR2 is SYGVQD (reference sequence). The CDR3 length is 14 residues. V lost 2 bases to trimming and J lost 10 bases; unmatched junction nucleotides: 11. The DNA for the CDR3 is TGCGCCAGCAGTGAGGGAACCGGACTAGTCGTACAGTACTTC. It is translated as CASSEGTGLVVQYF.

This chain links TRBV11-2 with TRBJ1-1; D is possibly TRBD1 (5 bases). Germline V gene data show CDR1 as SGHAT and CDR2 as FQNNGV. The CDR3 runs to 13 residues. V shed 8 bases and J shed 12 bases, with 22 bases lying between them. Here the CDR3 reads CASGWRMGEGTFF. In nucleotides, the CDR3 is TGTGCCAGCGGCTGGCGGATGGGCGAGGGGACTTTCTTT.

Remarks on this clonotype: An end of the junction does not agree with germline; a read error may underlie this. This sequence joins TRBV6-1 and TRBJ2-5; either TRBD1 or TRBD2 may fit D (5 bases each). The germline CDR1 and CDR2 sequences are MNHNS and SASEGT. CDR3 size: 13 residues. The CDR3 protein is CGSSEVRDGAQYF. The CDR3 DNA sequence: TGTGGCAGCAGTGAAGTCAGGGACGGGGCCCAGTACTTC.

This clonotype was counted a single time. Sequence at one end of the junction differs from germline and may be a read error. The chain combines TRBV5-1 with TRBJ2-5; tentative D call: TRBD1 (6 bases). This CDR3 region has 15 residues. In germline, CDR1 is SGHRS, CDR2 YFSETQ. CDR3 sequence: CDSSGNTGLQETQYF. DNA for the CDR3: TGCGACAGCAGCGGAAATACAGGGCTCCAAGAGACCCAGTACTTC.

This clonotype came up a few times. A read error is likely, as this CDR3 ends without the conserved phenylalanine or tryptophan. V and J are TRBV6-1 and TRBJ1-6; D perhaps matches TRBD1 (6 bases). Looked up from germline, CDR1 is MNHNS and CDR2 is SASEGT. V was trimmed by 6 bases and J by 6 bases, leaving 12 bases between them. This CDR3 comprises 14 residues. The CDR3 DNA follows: TGTGCCAGCAGAGGGGACATCCTTAATTCACCCCTCCACATT. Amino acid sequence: CASRGDILNSPLHI.

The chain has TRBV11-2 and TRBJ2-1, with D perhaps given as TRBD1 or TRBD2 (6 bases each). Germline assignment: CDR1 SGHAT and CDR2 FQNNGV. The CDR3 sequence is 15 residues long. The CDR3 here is CTNSLRGTSTNEQFF. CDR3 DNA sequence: TGTACCAACAGCTTAAGGGGGACTTCCACCAATGAGCAGTTCTTC.

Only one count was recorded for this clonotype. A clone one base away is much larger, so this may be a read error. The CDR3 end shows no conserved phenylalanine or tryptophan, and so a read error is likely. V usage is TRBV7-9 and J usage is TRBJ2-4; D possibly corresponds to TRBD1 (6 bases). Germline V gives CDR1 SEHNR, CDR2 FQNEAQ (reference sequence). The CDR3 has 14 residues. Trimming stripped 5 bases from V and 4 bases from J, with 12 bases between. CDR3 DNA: TGTGCCAGCAGCACAGGGCCCGGAAAAAACATTCAGTACCTC. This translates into CASSTGPGKNIQYL.

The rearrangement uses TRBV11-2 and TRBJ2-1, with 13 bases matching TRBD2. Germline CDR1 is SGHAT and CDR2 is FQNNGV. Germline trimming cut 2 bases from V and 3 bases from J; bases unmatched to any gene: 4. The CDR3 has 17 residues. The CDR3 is CASSLTSGRAGYNEQFF. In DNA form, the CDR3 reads TGTGCCAGCAGCTTAACTAGCGGGAGGGCCGGCTACAATGAGCAGTTCTTC. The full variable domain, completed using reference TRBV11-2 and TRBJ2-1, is EAGVAQSPRYKIIEKRQSVAFWCNPISGHATLYWYQQILGQGPKLLIQFQNNGVVDDSQLPKDRFSAERLKGVDSTLKIQPAKLEDSAVYLCASSLTSGRAGYNEQFFGPGTRLTVL.

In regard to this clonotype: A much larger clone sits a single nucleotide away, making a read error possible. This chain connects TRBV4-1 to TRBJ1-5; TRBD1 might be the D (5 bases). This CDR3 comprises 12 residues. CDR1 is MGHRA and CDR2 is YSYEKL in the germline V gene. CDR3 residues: CTSSPGGQPQHF. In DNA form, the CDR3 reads TGCACCAGCAGCCCCGGGGGTCAGCCCCAGCATTTT.

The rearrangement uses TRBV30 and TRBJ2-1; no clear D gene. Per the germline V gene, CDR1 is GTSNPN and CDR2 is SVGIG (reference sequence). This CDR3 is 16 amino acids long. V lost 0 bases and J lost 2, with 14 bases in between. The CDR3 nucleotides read TGTGCCTGGAGTGTAGGCCGATCACCTACCTACAATGAGCAGTTCTTC. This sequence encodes CAWSVGRSPTYNEQFF.

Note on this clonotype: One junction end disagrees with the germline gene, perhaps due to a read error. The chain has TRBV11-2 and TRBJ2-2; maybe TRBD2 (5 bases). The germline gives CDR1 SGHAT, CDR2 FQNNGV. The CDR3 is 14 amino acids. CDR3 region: CASSPYRRIGELLF. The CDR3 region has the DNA TGTGCAAGCAGCCCTTATAGACGGATCGGGGAGCTGCTTTTT.

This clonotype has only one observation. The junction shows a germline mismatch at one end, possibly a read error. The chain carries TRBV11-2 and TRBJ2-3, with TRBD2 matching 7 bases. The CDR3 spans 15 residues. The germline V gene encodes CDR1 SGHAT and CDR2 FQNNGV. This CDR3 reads CVSSPGLVGPDTQYF. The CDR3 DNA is TGTGTCAGCAGCCCAGGACTAGTGGGACCAGATACGCAGTATTTT.

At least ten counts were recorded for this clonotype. The CDR3 spells CASEGQMGGEQFF. CDR3 coding DNA: TGTGCCAGTGAGGGCCAGATGGGGGGTGAGCAGTTCTTC. The chain couples TRBV12-3 or TRBV12-4 to TRBJ2-1; D is perhaps TRBD2 (6 bases). The CDR3 sequence is 13 residues long. V was trimmed by 9 bases and J by 9 bases, leaving 18 bases between them.